The next 8 T cell receptor beta chains were all read from a single sample in a study of CD8+ T cells in alopecia areata. Documented treatment: oral pan-JAK inhibitor, 5-10 mg twice daily. The study team obtained lesional scalp punch biopsies and peripheral blood from alopecia areata patients. Investigators isolated RNA and reverse transcribed it into cDNA to act as the sequencing template. Generated by immunoSEQ multiplex PCR, the TCRdb table keeps only in-frame clones and is missing some. The table shows around 13,000 clones, with about 65% occurring only once. The material sequenced was skin, taken at week 4, from a patient treated with tofacitinib. The receptors come from a human donor with alopecia areata.

The gene calls are TRBV6-5 and TRBJ2-2, with D perhaps given as TRBD1 or TRBD2 (6 bases each). The ends were cut back, 4 bases at V and 3 bases at J, with 9 bases in the middle. Per the germline V gene, CDR1 is MNHEY and CDR2 is SVGAGI. The CDR3 loop spans 14 amino acids. In nucleotides, the CDR3 is TGTGCCAGCAGTTTACGGGGGCACACCGGGGAGCTGTTTTTT. Encoded protein: CASSLRGHTGELFF.

This sequence joins TRBV7-6 and TRBJ2-7; no definite D call. The CDR3 totals 12 residues. Germline CDR1 is SGHVS and CDR2 is FNYEAQ. V shed 5 bases and J shed 2 bases, with 7 bases lying between them. CDR3: CASSLVPYEQYF. In DNA form, the CDR3 reads TGTGCCAGCAGCCTTGTCCCCTACGAGCAGTACTTC.

The chain has TRBV5-1 and TRBJ2-5, with D possibly matching TRBD1 (5 bases). The CDR3 is made up of 13 amino acids. Trimming pared 0 bases from V and 6 bases from J, leaving 9 bases between. Germline V gene lookup returns CDR1 SGHRS and CDR2 YFSETQ. The DNA for the CDR3 is TGCGCCAGCAGCTTGGGGGGCCGGCAGACCCAGTACTTC. It yields the protein CASSLGGRQTQYF.

The chain has TRBV5-4 and TRBJ1-2, with no clear D. Germline V gives CDR1 SGHNT, CDR2 YYREEE (reference sequence). V was pared by 2 bases and J by 7 bases, with 15 bases between. The CDR3 consists of 14 residues. In nucleotides, the CDR3 is TGTGCCAGCAGCTTCTTGACTCCTTCCACTGGCTACACCTTC. This translates into CASSFLTPSTGYTF.

The chain is built from TRBV7-9 and TRBJ1-6; no definite D call. This CDR3 region has 19 residues. The V gene's germline CDR1 is SEHNR and CDR2 FQNEAQ (reference sequence). With 3 bases removed from V and 3 bases from J, the gap between germline ends came to 21 bases. In DNA, the CDR3 is TGTGCCAGCAGCTTGAGAGTGGACCCACGAGCCGGCTATAATTCACCCCTCCACTTT. Its protein product is CASSLRVDPRAGYNSPLHF.

The V gene is TRBV4-3, the J gene TRBJ2-7; the match to TRBD1 covers 9 bases. The V gene end was trimmed by 3 bases and the J gene end by 0 bases; junction bases not matched to a gene: 9. The CDR3 extends over 17 amino acids. Germline assignment: CDR1 LGHNA and CDR2 YSLEER. The CDR3 protein is CASSQVARTGVSYEQYF. DNA of the CDR3: TGCGCCAGCAGCCAGGTGGCGAGGACAGGGGTCTCCTACGAGCAGTACTTC.

The CDR3 nucleotides read TGCAGTGCTAGGGATACCCCTGAGCAGTTCTTC. The encoded protein is CSARDTPEQFF. The V and J genes are TRBV20-1 and TRBJ2-1; no clear D gene. The CDR3 has 11 residues. Germline lookup yields CDR1 DFQATT and CDR2 SNEGSKA (reference sequence). V was cut by 3 bases and J by 9 bases, with 9 bases left in between.

The table lists this clone with a few counts. The chain recombines TRBV6-5 with TRBJ2-7; D possibly corresponds to TRBD1 (5 bases). V shed 6 bases and J shed 6 bases, with 9 bases lying between them. This CDR3 has 11 residues. The germline CDR1 and CDR2 sequences are MNHEY and SVGAGI. CDR3 region: CASRKGAEQYF. The CDR3 nucleotides read TGTGCCAGCAGAAAAGGGGCCGAGCAGTACTTC.